This passage covers 17 T cell receptor beta chains from one sample sequenced in a study of CD4+ T cells in melanoma. The repertoire was sequenced with immunoSEQ multiplex PCR; TCRdb's copy has only in-frame clones and lacks some. The data contain roughly 13,000 clones, around 80% of them seen just once; the ten biggest clones take up roughly 15%. Sequenced material: cells from a culture (not recorded whether cultured in vitro). These receptor sequences come from a human donor with melanoma.

V is TRBV19 and J is TRBJ2-6; either TRBD1 or TRBD2 may fit D (5 bases each). Germline V gene sequence: CDR1 LNHDA, CDR2 SQIVND (reference sequence). V was pared by 7 bases and J by 4 bases, with 17 bases between. This CDR3 has 16 residues. CDR3 protein: CASNRRPGTGANVLTF. Written as DNA, the CDR3 is TGTGCCAGTAATCGCCGCCCAGGGACGGGGGCCAACGTCCTGACTTTC.

This clone was seen only a few times. The chain employs TRBV9 and TRBJ1-2; D might be TRBD1 (6 bases). The CDR3 is 13 amino acids. Trimming left V 4 bases short and J 2 bases short, with 9 bases between. Germline CDR1 and CDR2: SGDLS and YYNGEE. The CDR3 region has the DNA TGTGCCAGCAGCATAGACAGGAACTATGGCTACACCTTC. Residues: CASSIDRNYGYTF.

The genes are TRBV10-1 and TRBJ2-3; 8 bases are a match to TRBD2. V shed 8 bases and J 1 base; nucleotides not matched to a gene: 5. The germline V gene encodes CDR1 WNHNN and CDR2 SYGVQD (reference sequence). The CDR3 totals 14 residues. This CDR3 reads CASGSGGRTDTQYF. Written as DNA, the CDR3 is TGCGCCAGCGGCAGCGGGGGCCGCACAGATACGCAGTATTTT.

The chain recombines TRBV5-4 with TRBJ2-5; 16 bases agree with TRBD2. CDR1 SGHNT and CDR2 YYREEE come from the germline V gene (reference sequence). Germline trimming cut 4 bases from V and 4 bases from J; bases unmatched to any gene: 4. The CDR3 is 16 amino acids. CDR3 region: CASSDGTSGGAETQYF. The CDR3 DNA follows: TGTGCCAGCAGCGACGGGACTAGCGGGGGGGCAGAGACCCAGTACTTC.

V gene TRBV2 combines with J gene TRBJ1-2; D is possibly TRBD1 (5 bases). This CDR3 is 15 amino acids long. Germline CDR1 and CDR2: SNHLY and FYNNEI. V was pared by 6 bases and J by 1 base, with 15 bases between. This chain's CDR3 is CASRRSGTGNYGYTF. The DNA of the CDR3 is TGTGCCAGCAGGAGATCAGGGACTGGTAACTATGGCTACACCTTC. The whole variable domain, remainder taken from reference TRBV2 and TRBJ1-2, is EPEVTQTPSHQVTQMGQEVILRCVPISNHLYFYWYRQILGQKVEFLVSFYNNEISEKSEIFDDQFSVERPDGSNFTLKIRSTKLEDSAMYFCASRRSGTGNYGYTFGSGTRLTVV.

In DNA, the CDR3 is TGTGCCAGTAGTGGACGGGGGCCTAATCAGCCCCAGCATTTT. This translates into CASSGRGPNQPQHF. The chain combines TRBV19 with TRBJ1-5; D possibly corresponds to TRBD1 (6 bases). Germline V lookup: CDR1 LNHDA, CDR2 SQIVND (reference sequence). V was clipped by 5 bases and J by 4 bases, with 12 bases between them. The CDR3 runs 14 residues.

J is TRBJ2-5 and V is TRBV7-6; TRBD1 matches 7 bases. This CDR3 is 16 amino acids long. The V segment lost 1 base and the J segment 4 bases; nucleotides outside the gene matches: 9. Germline lookup yields CDR1 SGHVS and CDR2 FNYEAQ. This CDR3 is CASSLVAGGTGETQYF. CDR3 coding DNA: TGTGCCAGCAGCTTAGTGGCAGGGGGTACCGGAGAGACCCAGTACTTC.

V usage is TRBV9 and J usage is TRBJ1-1; no reliable D call. Per germline, CDR1 SGDLS and CDR2 YYNGEE. This CDR3 region has 14 residues. Trimming took off 0 bases at V and 5 bases at J, with 11 bases between the two ends. The CDR3 sequence: CASSVELRGTEAFF. In DNA, the CDR3 is TGTGCCAGCAGCGTAGAGTTGCGGGGAACTGAAGCTTTCTTT.

V is TRBV30 and J is TRBJ1-1; no clear D. CDR3 length: 12 residues. Germline loops: CDR1 GTSNPN, CDR2 SVGIG (reference sequence). Trimming pared 5 bases from V and 3 bases from J, leaving 10 bases between. The CDR3 bases are TGTGCCTGGTCTAGAGAATACACTGAAGCTTTCTTT. It is translated as CAWSREYTEAFF.

The chain uses TRBV7-2 and TRBJ1-1; tentatively, D is TRBD1 (6 bases). The germline V gene encodes CDR1 SGHTA and CDR2 FQGNSA. CDR3 size: 13 residues. V was shortened by 2 bases and J by 9 bases, with 13 bases between the two germline ends. CDR3 sequence (DNA): TGTGCCAGCAGCTTAACAGTTCGGGGGCAAGCTTTCTTT. As protein: CASSLTVRGQAFF. Together with reference TRBV7-2 and TRBJ1-1, the CDR3 gives the full variable domain: GAGVSQSPSNKVTEKGKDVELRCDPISGHTALYWYRQSLGQGLEFLIYFQGNSAPDKSGLPSDRFSAERTGGSVSTLTIQRTQQEDSAVYLCASSLTVRGQAFFGQGTRLTVV.

This chain links TRBV10-3 with TRBJ1-4; D uncertain. Germline CDR1 reads ENHRY; CDR2 reads SYGVKD. The V gene lost 6 bases and the J gene lost 8 bases, with 13 bases spanning the gap. There are 13 residues in the CDR3. In DNA, the CDR3 is TGTGCCATCAGGGACTTGAAAACCGAAAAACTGTTTTTT. Translated, it gives CAIRDLKTEKLFF.

V is TRBV5-5 and J is TRBJ1-6; D remains ambiguous. Germline V gene lookup returns CDR1 SGHKS and CDR2 YYEKEE (reference sequence). Trimming took 2 bases from V and 2 from J, leaving 17 bases between them. The CDR3 spans 18 residues. This chain's CDR3 is CASSLIGREPTYNSPLHF. The CDR3 DNA sequence: TGTGCCAGCAGCTTAATAGGAAGGGAGCCCACCTATAATTCACCCCTCCACTTT.

The rearrangement links TRBV30 to TRBJ2-4; D might be TRBD2 (6 bases). This CDR3 has 14 amino acids. CDR1 and CDR2 (germline): GTSNPN, SVGIG (reference sequence). V was cut by 3 bases and J by 8 bases, with 17 bases left in between. Here the CDR3 DNA reads TGTGCCTGGAGCCCGGGGCTTGGGGAGGACATTCAGTACTTC. Its translation is CAWSPGLGEDIQYF.

The V call is TRBV5-6, the J call TRBJ1-1; 7 nucleotides agree with TRBD1. There are 15 residues in the CDR3. Unmatched junction bases numbered 10, after V lost 3 bases and J lost 5 bases. The V gene's germline CDR1 is SGHDT and CDR2 YYEEEE. The CDR3 DNA is TGTGCCAGCAGCTACCAGGGGGACATCGGAACTGAAGCTTTCTTT. It is translated as CASSYQGDIGTEAFF.

This sequence joins TRBV6-1 and TRBJ1-3, with D possibly matching TRBD1 (5 bases). The V end was cut by 4 bases, the J end by 2 bases, with 12 bases between. The germline V gene encodes CDR1 MNHNS and CDR2 SASEGT. The CDR3 has 15 amino acids. CDR3 amino acids: CASSGGLTTGNTIYF. The DNA for the CDR3 is TGTGCCAGCAGTGGGGGCCTTACAACTGGAAACACCATATATTTT.

The chain couples TRBV2 to TRBJ2-1; 9 nucleotides line up with TRBD2. CDR3 length equals 18 residues. Germline V gene lookup returns CDR1 SNHLY and CDR2 FYNNEI. V was pared by 6 bases and J by 4 bases, with 16 bases of the junction left unmatched. The DNA of the CDR3 is TGTGCCAGCAGCGGTTCCGGGGGATTAGCGGGGGAATACAATGAGCAGTTCTTC. It specifies CASSGSGGLAGEYNEQFF.

The V and J genes are TRBV6-5 and TRBJ2-2, with 12 bases that match TRBD2. CDR3 length: 15 amino acids. Germline V gene sequence: CDR1 MNHEY, CDR2 SVGAGI. Trimming at V came to 4 bases and at J to 4 bases, leaving 1 base not matched to a gene. The CDR3 DNA is TGTGCCAGCAGTTTGGGACTAGCGGGCACCGGGGAGCTGTTTTTT. Amino acids: CASSLGLAGTGELFF.